Shown below are 11 T cell receptor beta chains from a single sample sequenced in a study of response to subunit inactivated influenza vaccine. Each CDR3 protein is one row after TCRdb ran MiXCR on the RT-PCR reads. Here the sample spans around 520,000 distinct CDR3 sequences, about 10% being singletons. The material was PBMCs from blood, obtained on the day of vaccination. All receptors come from a man in his fifties who received an inactivated influenza vaccine.

Worth noting for this clonotype: A much larger clone is a single base away; this may be a read error. The J gene is TRBJ2-4, the V gene TRBV7-8; the D call may be TRBD1 or TRBD2 (6 bases each). CDR1 and CDR2 (germline): SGHVS, FQNEAQ. V gave up 7 bases and J gave up 4 bases, with 14 bases separating them. The CDR3 extends over 14 amino acids. The CDR3: CASTPRGRKNIQYF. Written as DNA, the CDR3 is TGTGCCAGCACCCCTAGGGGGAGGAAAAACATTCAGTACTTC.

The chain has TRBV7-9 and TRBJ2-5; maybe TRBD1 (7 bases). V was cut by 5 bases and J by 5 bases, with 18 bases left in between. The CDR3 runs to 15 residues. Germline-derived CDR1 and CDR2 are SEHNR and FQNEAQ (reference sequence). Written as DNA, the CDR3 is TGTGCCAGCAGCCCCACGCGCAGGGGGGTTGAGACCCAGTACTTC. Its translation: CASSPTRRGVETQYF.

This clonotype has only a few counts. The chain couples TRBV5-1 to TRBJ2-3, with 9 positions matching TRBD1. Germline assignment: CDR1 SGHRS and CDR2 YFSETQ. Trimming removed 4 bases from V and 0 bases from J; junction bases left unmatched: 6. The CDR3 has 16 residues. CDR3 protein: CASSKGQGTSTDTQYF. The CDR3 DNA sequence: TGCGCCAGCAGCAAAGGACAGGGGACCAGCACAGATACGCAGTATTTT.

This clonotype came up a few times. This chain links TRBV7-9 with TRBJ2-1, with 13 nucleotides matching TRBD2. Trimming cost V 5 bases and J 6 bases; bases outside gene matches: 4. The length of the CDR3 is 15 residues. Germline V CDR1 and CDR2: SEHNR, FQNEAQ (reference sequence). The CDR3 coding sequence is TGTGCCAGCAGCCGGACTAGCGGGGGTGCCAATGAGCAGTTCTTC. Translation: CASSRTSGGANEQFF.

This clonotype was observed many times. This chain uses TRBV2 with TRBJ1-4; D possibly corresponds to TRBD1 (6 bases). This CDR3 is built from 15 residues. With 6 bases removed from V and 7 bases from J, the gap between germline ends came to 18 bases. Looked up from germline, CDR1 is SNHLY and CDR2 is FYNNEI. The CDR3 DNA follows: TGTGCCAGCAGCGAGAGACAGGCGAGAGGTGAAAAACTGTTTTTT. The encoded protein is CASSERQARGEKLFF.

This clonotype was counted only a few times. The chain recombines TRBV3-1 with TRBJ2-1; 15 bases are shared with TRBD2. The V segment lost 2 bases and the J segment 1 base; nucleotides outside the gene matches: 6. There are 19 residues in the CDR3. From germline, CDR1 is LGHDT and CDR2 YNNKEL (reference sequence). CDR3 DNA sequence: TGTGCCAGCAGCCAAATTGGACTAGCGGGGGGGGGATCCTACAATGAGCAGTTCTTC. Protein: CASSQIGLAGGGSYNEQFF.

This clonotype was recorded at least ten times. V usage is TRBV29-1 and J usage is TRBJ2-7, with D perhaps matching TRBD1 or TRBD2 (5 bases each). V was shortened by 4 bases and J by 3 bases, with 13 bases between the two germline ends. In germline, CDR1 is SQVTM, CDR2 ANQGSEA. This CDR3 is built from 13 residues. As DNA, the CDR3 is TGCAGCGTTGTCCCGAGGGGCTACTACGAGCAGTACTTC. Translated: CSVVPRGYYEQYF.

This chain uses TRBV7-2 with TRBJ1-1; TRBD1 matches 7 bases. The CDR3 covers 15 residues. The ends lost 5 bases at V and 4 bases at J; junction bases unmatched: 10. Germline values: CDR1 SGHTA, CDR2 FQGNSA. The DNA for the CDR3 is TGTGCCAGCAGCCCTATGGCAGGGGGGAGCACTGAAGCTTTCTTT. This gives the protein CASSPMAGGSTEAFF. The complete variable domain, with remaining parts taken from reference TRBV7-2 and TRBJ1-1, reads GAGVSQSPSNKVTEKGKDVELRCDPISGHTALYWYRQSLGQGLEFLIYFQGNSAPDKSGLPSDRFSAERTGGSVSTLTIQRTQQEDSAVYLCASSPMAGGSTEAFFGQGTRLTVV.

The sample holds many counts of this clonotype. CDR3 protein: CASRAGTGYTGELFF. CDR3 DNA: TGCGCCAGCAGGGCCGGGACAGGGTACACCGGGGAGCTGTTTTTT. The chain carries TRBV4-3 and TRBJ2-2, with TRBD1 matching over 9 bases. CDR1 LGHNA and CDR2 YSLEER come from the germline V gene. With 6 bases clipped from V and 3 bases from J, the junction kept 5 bases outside the gene matches. CDR3 length: 15 residues.

This clonotype has just a few counts. The chain has TRBV7-9 and TRBJ1-2, with 9 bases identical to TRBD1. The germline CDR1 and CDR2 sequences are SEHNR and FQNEAQ (reference sequence). V shed 5 bases, J shed 4 bases, and the junction held 8 bases outside the gene matches. CDR3 length equals 15 residues. This CDR3 reads CASSNRDRDSYGYTF. The DNA for the CDR3 is TGTGCCAGCAGCAACCGGGACAGGGATAGCTATGGCTACACCTTC. Supplemented by reference TRBV7-9 and TRBJ1-2, the full variable domain reads DTGVSQNPRHKITKRGQNVTFRCDPISEHNRLYWYRQTLGQGPEFLTYFQNEAQLEKSRLLSDRFSAERPKGSFSTLEIQRTEQGDSAMYLCASSNRDRDSYGYTFGSGTRLTVV.

This clonotype was counted many times. The rearrangement joins TRBV7-2 to TRBJ2-1; D not resolved. The CDR3 totals 13 residues. The germline gives CDR1 SGHTA, CDR2 FQGNSA. Trimming cost V 1 base and J 9 bases, with 10 bases left between them. The CDR3 is CASSLGPPGEQFF. CDR3 in DNA: TGTGCCAGCAGCTTAGGGCCCCCAGGTGAGCAGTTCTTC. The whole variable domain, remainder taken from reference TRBV7-2 and TRBJ2-1, is GAGVSQSPSNKVTEKGKDVELRCDPISGHTALYWYRQSLGQGLEFLIYFQGNSAPDKSGLPSDRFSAERTGGSVSTLTIQRTQQEDSAVYLCASSLGPPGEQFFGPGTRLTVL.